Below, 20 T cell receptor beta chains from the same sample are listed, as sequenced in a study of blood T cell repertoires in COVID-19. The protocol was immunoSEQ multiplex PCR, while the TCRdb copy is restricted to in-frame clones and leaves out a portion. The data contain about 49,000 clones, roughly 88% of them singletons. Sequencing input: peripheral blood. The receptors were sampled from a human donor in a cohort sampled during active COVID-19.

CDR3 protein: CASRHVQENQPQHF. CDR3 DNA sequence: TGTGCCAGCAGGCACGTACAGGAGAATCAGCCCCAGCATTTT. The chain employs TRBV6-5 and TRBJ1-5; a weak D match, TRBD1 (5 bases). Germline CDR1 MNHEY, CDR2 SVGAGI. This CDR3 is 14 amino acids long. Trimming pared 6 bases from V and 4 bases from J, leaving 13 bases between.

CDR3 in amino acids: CASSPDRLNYGYTF. CDR3 sequence (DNA): TGTGCCAGCTCGCCGGACAGACTTAACTATGGCTACACCTTC. The genes are TRBV18 and TRBJ1-2, with TRBD1 as a possible D gene (6 bases). V lost 6 bases and J lost 1, with 12 bases in between. CDR1 and CDR2 (germline): KGHSH, LQKENI. CDR3 size: 14 residues.

The rearrangement uses TRBV5-1 and TRBJ1-4, with unresolved D. The V gene's germline CDR1 is SGHRS and CDR2 YFSETQ. V was shortened by 2 bases and J by 0 bases, with 11 bases between the two germline ends. The CDR3 is 16 residues long. This CDR3 is CASSFTSAATNEKLFF. CDR3 nucleotides: TGCGCCAGCAGCTTCACGTCTGCGGCAACTAATGAAAAACTGTTTTTT.

The chain combines TRBV7-3 with TRBJ2-1, with D tentatively TRBD2 (7 bases). V was shortened by 1 base and J by 6 bases, with 13 bases between the two germline ends. Germline V gene data show CDR1 as SGHTA and CDR2 as FQGTGA. The CDR3 is 15 residues long. CDR3 sequence: CASSLIQGRGNEQFF. CDR3 DNA sequence: TGTGCCAGCAGCTTAATTCAGGGGAGGGGCAATGAGCAGTTCTTC.

This clone was counted only a few times. The V and J genes are TRBV27 and TRBJ1-4, with 7 bases lining up with TRBD1. Germline CDR1 reads MNHEY; CDR2 reads SMNVEV (reference sequence). CDR3 length: 16 residues. The V segment lost 5 bases and the J segment 11 bases; nucleotides outside the gene matches: 17. The CDR3 spells CASSPQGQAPGGKLFF. The CDR3 coding sequence is TGTGCCAGCAGTCCCCAGGGTCAGGCCCCAGGGGGGAAACTGTTTTTT.

The chain is built from TRBV4-3 and TRBJ1-3; TRBD1 might be the D (5 bases). This CDR3 comprises 16 residues. V was clipped by 2 bases and J by 1 base, with 12 bases between them. CDR1 is LGHNA and CDR2 is YSLEER in the germline V gene. CDR3 coding DNA: TGCGCCAGCAGCCAACAGGGCTATGAGTCTGGAAACACCATATATTTT. Amino acid sequence: CASSQQGYESGNTIYF.

This clone was seen only once. The V and J genes are TRBV7-9 and TRBJ2-1; TRBD2 agrees at 10 bases. Germline V gene sequence: CDR1 SEHNR, CDR2 FQNEAQ (reference sequence). J gave up 8 bases and V 6 bases, and 7 bases lay outside the gene matches. The length of the CDR3 is 14 residues. The CDR3 here is CASSNTGTSDEQFF. The CDR3 nucleotides read TGTGCCAGCAGTAATACCGGGACTAGCGATGAGCAGTTCTTC.

V usage is TRBV5-1 and J usage is TRBJ2-2; 7 nucleotides align to TRBD2. J gave up 6 bases and V 5 bases, and 7 bases lay outside the gene matches. The V gene's germline CDR1 is SGHRS and CDR2 YFSETQ. The CDR3 totals 14 residues. The CDR3 sequence: CASSAGLVAGELFF. CDR3 DNA sequence: TGCGCCAGCAGTGCCGGACTAGTCGCCGGGGAGCTGTTTTTT.

V is TRBV19 and J is TRBJ2-5; D may be TRBD1 (6 bases). The CDR3 spans 15 residues. Per the germline V gene, CDR1 is LNHDA and CDR2 is SQIVND (reference sequence). V shed 2 bases and J shed 5 bases, with 15 bases lying between them. The CDR3 protein is CASSILITGSETQYF. CDR3 coding DNA: TGTGCCAGTAGTATACTAATTACAGGGTCGGAGACCCAGTACTTC.

The chain uses TRBV5-1 and TRBJ2-5; D might be TRBD2 (6 bases). The CDR3 sequence is 13 residues long. Deletions cut 4 bases from V and 5 bases from J, with 12 bases between. Germline CDR1 reads SGHRS; CDR2 reads YFSETQ. The CDR3 loop is CASSGGLWETQYF. The CDR3 nucleotides are TGCGCCAGCAGCGGGGGACTTTGGGAGACCCAGTACTTC. The whole variable domain, filled in from reference TRBV5-1 and TRBJ2-5, reads KAGVTQTPRYLIKTRGQQVTLSCSPISGHRSVSWYQQTPGQGLQFLFEYFSETQRNKGNFPGRFSGRQFSNSRSEMNVSTLELGDSALYLCASSGGLWETQYFGPGTRLLVL.

This chain uses TRBV10-1 with TRBJ1-1; 8 bases agree with TRBD1. V was clipped by 2 bases and J by 0 bases; unmatched bases: 20. The germline V gene has CDR1 WNHNN and CDR2 SYGVQD (reference sequence). This CDR3 comprises 21 residues. CDR3 DNA sequence: TGCGCCAGCAGTGAGAAGGGACAGGTCTTTTCCGGCCCCAAATTGAACACTGAAGCTTTCTTT. Translated: CASSEKGQVFSGPKLNTEAFF.

The CDR3 sequence is CASRGRGHGGYTF. CDR3 DNA: TGTGCCAGCAGAGGCAGGGGACACGGCGGCTACACCTTC. This rearrangement joins TRBV25-1 to TRBJ1-2; D might be TRBD1 (6 bases). Germline V CDR1 and CDR2: MGHDK, SYGVNS. CDR3 length: 13 residues. The germline V and J ends were trimmed by 6 bases and 8 bases, with 16 bases remaining between them.

In DNA, the CDR3 is TGTGCCAGCAGCGTAGGGGGGCGGCACTATGGCTACACCTTC. It specifies CASSVGGRHYGYTF. The chain is built from TRBV9 and TRBJ1-2; TRBD1 might be the D (6 bases). The CDR3 extends over 14 amino acids. V was clipped by 0 bases and J by 3 bases, with 9 bases between them. Germline V gene data show CDR1 as SGDLS and CDR2 as YYNGEE. The whole variable domain, filled in from reference TRBV9 and TRBJ1-2, reads DSGVTQTPKHLITATGQRVTLRCSPRSGDLSVYWYQQSLDQGLQFLIQYYNGEERAKGNILERFSAQQFPDLHSELNLSSLELGDSALYFCASSVGGRHYGYTFGSGTRLTVV.

The rearrangement links TRBV19 to TRBJ1-2; 8 bases align to TRBD1. The CDR3 spans 12 residues. With 4 bases clipped from V and 7 bases from J, the junction kept 2 bases outside the gene matches. CDR1 and CDR2 from the germline V gene are LNHDA and SQIVND (reference sequence). The CDR3 here is CASSSRGLGYTF. The CDR3 bases are TGTGCCAGTAGTAGCAGGGGGCTTGGCTACACCTTC.

This chain links TRBV20-1 with TRBJ1-1; unclear D gene. Germline V gene lookup returns CDR1 DFQATT and CDR2 SNEGSKA (reference sequence). The V gene lost 5 bases and the J gene lost 3 bases, with 7 bases spanning the gap. The CDR3 has 11 residues. The CDR3 is CSAPTDTEAFF. DNA for the CDR3: TGCAGTGCTCCTACAGACACTGAAGCTTTCTTT.

J is TRBJ2-1 and V is TRBV28, with 14 bases fitting TRBD2. Germline CDR1 reads MDHEN; CDR2 reads SYDVKM. V lost 5 bases, J lost 10 bases, and 7 bases stayed unmatched. The CDR3 runs 15 residues. The CDR3 loop reads CASSRGTSGSGEQFF. For the CDR3, the DNA is TGTGCCAGCAGTCGCGGGACTAGCGGGAGTGGGGAGCAGTTCTTC.

The chain employs TRBV28 and TRBJ1-2, with D hard to call. Looked up from germline, CDR1 is MDHEN and CDR2 is SYDVKM. V lost 6 bases, J lost 3 bases, and 17 bases lay in between. The CDR3 is 15 amino acids. The CDR3: CASRTSGVLHYGYTF. In nucleotides, the CDR3 is TGTGCCAGCAGAACCTCCGGGGTATTGCACTATGGCTACACCTTC.

The rearrangement links TRBV6-6 to TRBJ1-1, with 7 bases that match TRBD1. The V gene end was trimmed by 8 bases and the J gene end by 0 bases; junction bases not matched to a gene: 3. The CDR3 spans 13 residues. Germline V gives CDR1 MNHNY, CDR2 SVGAGI (reference sequence). The DNA of the CDR3 is TGTGCCAGCTGGGACAGAATGAACACTGAAGCTTTCTTT. Amino acids: CASWDRMNTEAFF.

This clone was detected only once. This chain uses TRBV2 with TRBJ2-1; 9 bases line up with TRBD1. J gave up 8 bases and V 5 bases, and 4 bases lay outside the gene matches. Germline CDR1 reads SNHLY; CDR2 reads FYNNEI. The CDR3 has 13 amino acids. CDR3 bases: TGTGCCAGCAGTAGGGACAGGGTTCATGAGCAGTTCTTC. The encoded protein is CASSRDRVHEQFF.

The count of this clone is one. This chain uses TRBV30 with TRBJ2-7; D is unclear. The germline V gene encodes CDR1 GTSNPN and CDR2 SVGIG (reference sequence). Trimming cost V 0 bases and J 1 base, with 13 bases left between them. The CDR3 has 15 residues. CDR3: CAWSVHGPLSYEQYF. The CDR3 region has the DNA TGTGCCTGGAGTGTACATGGGCCGTTGTCCTACGAGCAGTACTTC. Using reference TRBV30 and TRBJ2-7 for the parts outside the CDR3, the full variable domain is SQTIHQWPATLVQPVGSPLSLECTVEGTSNPNLYWYRQAAGRGLQLLFYSVGIGQISSEVPQNLSASRPQDRQFILSSKKLLLSDSGFYLCAWSVHGPLSYEQYFGPGTRLTVT.